A single sample gave rise to the 9 T cell receptor beta chains below, sequenced in a study of cytomegalovirus exposure and HLA in healthy donors (dated by TCRdb to 2016 to 2017). Receptor libraries were prepared by the immunoSEQ multiplex PCR assay. For the multiplex PCR, a mixture combining 60 forward primers for TCR Vbeta segments and 13 reverse primers for TCR Jbeta segments was used. Drawn from immuneACCESS, this table holds only the in-frame rearrangements with V and J called that TCRdb kept. Clones are partly lost; checked studies trace under half to an unresolved V gene and leave the rest unexplained. The sample records fewer than 130,000 clones, over 60% of which are singletons. The ten largest clones capture approximately 5.1% of the sample. Sequenced material: PBMCs. Receptors were obtained from a female donor in good health and CMV-seropositive.

V gene TRBV7-2 combines with J gene TRBJ1-5; no clear D. The V end lost 1 base, the J end lost 0 bases, and 7 bases lay between the germline ends. The length of the CDR3 is 15 residues. Germline lookup yields CDR1 SGHTA and CDR2 FQGNSA. CDR3 sequence reads: CASSLGAASNQPQHF. For the CDR3, the DNA is TGTGCCAGCAGCTTAGGGGCAGCTAGCAATCAGCCCCAGCATTTT.

This clone was counted a few times. The V gene is TRBV9, the J gene TRBJ1-1; 8 positions match TRBD1. Germline trimming cut 3 bases from V and 1 base from J; bases unmatched to any gene: 8. Germline CDR1 is SGDLS and CDR2 is YYNGEE. The CDR3 sequence is 16 residues long. CDR3 sequence reads: CASSGGQGTPNTEAFF. The CDR3 coding sequence is TGTGCCAGCAGCGGTGGACAGGGCACTCCGAACACTGAAGCTTTCTTT.

The chain is built from TRBV29-1 and TRBJ2-5, with 9 bases aligning to TRBD2. The CDR3 has 14 residues. V shed 5 bases and J 3 bases; nucleotides not matched to a gene: 7. Germline V CDR1 and CDR2: SQVTM, ANQGSEA. Here the CDR3 reads CSVYKAGGKETQYF. CDR3 nucleotides: TGCAGCGTTTATAAAGCGGGAGGAAAAGAGACCCAGTACTTC.

This chain connects TRBV18 to TRBJ1-2, with 7 bases identical to TRBD1. This CDR3 spans 13 amino acids. Germline CDR1 KGHSH, CDR2 LQKENI. Trimming took 2 bases from V and 6 from J; bases not matched to a gene: 3. In DNA, the CDR3 is TGTGCCAGCTCACCAAGACAGGGTGATGGCTACACCTTC. As protein: CASSPRQGDGYTF.

The J gene is TRBJ2-1, the V gene TRBV5-1, with D possibly TRBD2 on 6 matching bases. The CDR3 is 16 residues long. The germline V gene encodes CDR1 SGHRS and CDR2 YFSETQ. V was clipped by 0 bases and J by 8 bases, with 18 bases between them. CDR3 protein: CASSLAAGRPEYEQFF. For the CDR3, the DNA is TGCGCCAGCAGCTTGGCGGCGGGACGGCCGGAATATGAGCAGTTCTTC.

This clone was seen just once. The rearrangement joins TRBV12-5 to TRBJ2-7; a weak D match, TRBD2 (5 bases). V was trimmed by 6 bases and J by 3 bases, leaving 15 bases between them. The CDR3 contains 14 residues. Germline V gene data show CDR1 as LGHNT and CDR2 as FRNRAP. For the CDR3, the DNA is TGTGCTAGTGGCTACTCTGAGGGCGGCTACGAGCAGTACTTC. It is translated as CASGYSEGGYEQYF.

This rearrangement joins TRBV10-2 to TRBJ2-7; 11 bases align to TRBD2. The V and J ends lost 7 bases and 4 bases, in that order; junction bases with no gene match: 6. Germline values: CDR1 WSHSY, CDR2 SAAADI. The CDR3 extends over 14 amino acids. DNA for the CDR3: TGCGCCAGCAATTTAGCGGGAGGGCCTTACGAGCAGTACTTC. This sequence encodes CASNLAGGPYEQYF.

The chain uses TRBV5-4 and TRBJ2-5; TRBD2 matches 9 bases. The junction had 8 bases not matched to a gene; V was cut back by 4 bases and J by 4 bases. The CDR3 consists of 15 residues. CDR1 SGHNT and CDR2 YYREEE come from the germline V gene (reference sequence). CDR3: CASSTGLAMGETQYF. DNA of the CDR3: TGTGCCAGCAGCACAGGACTAGCGATGGGAGAGACCCAGTACTTC.

The gene calls are TRBV29-1 and TRBJ2-5; the match to TRBD2 covers 7 bases. V trimming: 7 bases; J trimming: 6 bases; junction bases outside the gene matches: 8. The germline V gene encodes CDR1 SQVTM and CDR2 ANQGSEA. The CDR3 extends over 12 amino acids. The CDR3 region has the DNA TGCAGCGCCCCTGGGGAGGGCAAGACCCAGTACTTC. Amino acids: CSAPGEGKTQYF.